The 16 T cell receptor beta chains in this list originate from one sample, sequenced in a study of metastatic and nonmetastatic thyroid tumors. No treatment of any kind had been given to any patient before thyroid surgery. TCRdb re-called clones via MiXCR from the PCR reads. The sample has around 70,000 clones; 15% to 20% are singletons. Sequencing was done on a sample of blood. The receptors stem from a female donor with papillary thyroid cancer or a benign thyroid nodule (not recorded which). Some clones in this sample may be carry-over from other donors' samples.

J is TRBJ2-7 and V is TRBV7-9; 8 nucleotides match TRBD2. Per the germline V gene, CDR1 is SEHNR and CDR2 is FQNEAQ (reference sequence). The CDR3 is 15 amino acids. V was clipped by 3 bases and J by 5 bases; unmatched bases: 9. The CDR3 here is CASSFSGLAGNEQYF. The CDR3 coding sequence is TGTGCCAGCAGCTTCTCGGGATTAGCGGGAAACGAGCAGTACTTC. Variable domain in full (rest from reference TRBV7-9 and TRBJ2-7): DTGVSQNPRHKITKRGQNVTFRCDPISEHNRLYWYRQTLGQGPEFLTYFQNEAQLEKSRLLSDRFSAERPKGSFSTLEIQRTEQGDSAMYLCASSFSGLAGNEQYFGPGTRLTVT.

This clone showed up many times. The J gene is TRBJ2-7, the V gene TRBV18; 9 nucleotides align to TRBD1. Trimming at V came to 8 bases and at J to 1 base, leaving 6 bases not matched to a gene. From germline, CDR1 is KGHSH and CDR2 LQKENI. CDR3 length: 14 residues. CDR3 loop: CASAGTGTSYEQYF. CDR3 sequence (DNA): TGTGCCAGCGCGGGGACAGGGACATCCTACGAGCAGTACTTC.

A remark on this clone: Being one base from a much bigger clone, this may be a read error. The sample carries other DNA sequences with the same CDR3. This chain connects TRBV27 to TRBJ2-1; no reliable D call. Germline CDR1 is MNHEY and CDR2 is SMNVEV (reference sequence). The length of the CDR3 is 11 residues. Trimming stripped 5 bases from V and 7 bases from J, with 6 bases between. CDR3 loop: CASSLRNEQFF. CDR3 nucleotide sequence: TGTGCCAGCAGTCTGCGTAATGAGCAGTTCTTC.

At least ten counts were recorded for this clone. V usage is TRBV15 and J usage is TRBJ2-7, with D perhaps TRBD1 (5 bases). Germline CDR1 reads LNHNV; CDR2 reads YYDKDF (reference sequence). Trimming removed 1 base at V and 0 bases at J, with 10 bases between. The CDR3 is made up of 15 amino acids. The CDR3 protein is CATSRAVDNSYEQYF. As DNA, the CDR3 is TGTGCCACCAGCAGAGCTGTGGACAACTCCTACGAGCAGTACTTC. Looking up the rest from reference TRBV15 and TRBJ2-7 gives the full variable domain: DAMVIQNPRYQVTQFGKPVTLSCSQTLNHNVMYWYQQKSSQAPKLLFHYYDKDFNNEADTPDNFQSRRPNTSFCFLDIRSPGLGDTAMYLCATSRAVDNSYEQYFGPGTRLTVT.

The CDR3 DNA reads TGTGCCAGCAGTTCACTCGCTAGCGGGGGGACCTACTATCAGTACTTC. Translation gives CASSSLASGGTYYQYF. The chain joins TRBV27 to TRBJ2-7; 11 nucleotides agree with TRBD2. V dropped 4 bases and J dropped 10; count of bases not matched to a gene: 15. Germline V lookup: CDR1 MNHEY, CDR2 SMNVEV (reference sequence). The CDR3 contains 16 residues.

The V call is TRBV3-1, the J call TRBJ1-1; D gene ambiguous. Germline loops: CDR1 LGHDT, CDR2 YNNKEL (reference sequence). V was shortened by 4 bases and J by 2 bases, with 11 bases between the two germline ends. This CDR3 has 14 amino acids. DNA for the CDR3: TGTGCCAGCAGCCTCCCCGTCAGAAACACTGAAGCTTTCTTT. This translates into CASSLPVRNTEAFF.

This clone was observed at least ten times. The chain couples TRBV7-6 to TRBJ2-3; 8 bases match TRBD2. V lost 0 bases and J lost 2; bases outside the gene matches: 4. Germline V gene sequence: CDR1 SGHVS, CDR2 FNYEAQ. The CDR3 runs 16 residues. This CDR3 reads CASSLAPGLVTDTQYF. In nucleotides, the CDR3 is TGTGCCAGCAGCTTAGCCCCGGGACTAGTCACAGATACGCAGTATTTT.

This clone showed up many times. The chain recombines TRBV3-1 with TRBJ1-3; possibly TRBD1 for D (6 bases). Trimming pared 3 bases from V and 4 bases from J, leaving 10 bases between. The CDR3 loop spans 14 amino acids. Looked up from germline, CDR1 is LGHDT and CDR2 is YNNKEL (reference sequence). The DNA of the CDR3 is TGTGCCAGCAGCCACAGGGGTGACGGAAACACCATATATTTT. This gives the protein CASSHRGDGNTIYF.

This clone was picked up many times. The J gene is TRBJ2-3, the V gene TRBV19; the D gene is possibly TRBD2 (6 bases). Trimming took 1 base from V and 1 from J, leaving 15 bases between them. The CDR3 has 17 residues. CDR1 and CDR2 from the germline V gene are LNHDA and SQIVND (reference sequence). As DNA, the CDR3 is TGTGCCAGTAGTATAGTGATCCGGGACTGGGGCACAGATACGCAGTATTTT. As protein: CASSIVIRDWGTDTQYF.

This clone was found many times. V gene TRBV5-1 combines with J gene TRBJ2-5; D uncertain. Looked up from germline, CDR1 is SGHRS and CDR2 is YFSETQ. The CDR3 covers 13 residues. The V end was cut by 0 bases, the J end by 5 bases, with 8 bases between. CDR3 nucleotides: TGCGCCAGCAGCTTGGAAGTATGGGAGACCCAGTACTTC. Translating gives CASSLEVWETQYF.

This chain links TRBV9 with TRBJ2-5; D not resolved. CDR3 length: 15 amino acids. Trimming removed 0 bases from V and 1 base from J, with 10 bases in between. CDR1 and CDR2 from the germline V gene are SGDLS and YYNGEE. CDR3 sequence (DNA): TGTGCCAGCAGCGTAGACCCCGGCAGCCAAGAGACCCAGTACTTC. Translated, it gives CASSVDPGSQETQYF.

This clone has ten or more counts. The rearrangement joins TRBV20-1 to TRBJ2-7; perhaps TRBD1 as D (5 bases). V was pared by 0 bases and J by 5 bases, with 8 bases between. This CDR3 contains 12 residues. CDR1 DFQATT and CDR2 SNEGSKA come from the germline V gene (reference sequence). In DNA form, the CDR3 reads TGCAGTGCTAGAGATGCAGGGCACGAGCAGTACTTC. Its translation is CSARDAGHEQYF.

This clone was observed a few times. The rearrangement links TRBV30 to TRBJ1-3; no clear D. This CDR3 region has 13 residues. CDR1 is GTSNPN, CDR2 SVGIG, per germline (reference sequence). Deletions cut 0 bases from V and 5 bases from J, with 8 bases between. DNA for the CDR3: TGTGCCTGGAGTGTTACCGGAAGAAACACCATATATTTT. Translating gives CAWSVTGRNTIYF.

This clone was found many times. The rearrangement links TRBV30 to TRBJ2-5; 9 bases align to TRBD1. Germline assignment: CDR1 GTSNPN and CDR2 SVGIG (reference sequence). The CDR3 is made up of 15 amino acids. The junction had 9 bases not matched to a gene; V was cut back by 2 bases and J by 5 bases. In nucleotides, the CDR3 is TGTGCCTGGAGTTTCCTGGGACAGGGTGGGGAGACCCAGTACTTC. This codes for CAWSFLGQGGETQYF. Combining the CDR3 with reference TRBV30 and TRBJ2-5 gives the whole variable domain SQTIHQWPATLVQPVGSPLSLECTVEGTSNPNLYWYRQAAGRGLQLLFYSVGIGQISSEVPQNLSASRPQDRQFILSSKKLLLSDSGFYLCAWSFLGQGGETQYFGPGTRLLVL.

The V call is TRBV11-2, the J call TRBJ2-3, with 11 bases that match TRBD2. The CDR3 loop spans 18 amino acids. Germline V CDR1 and CDR2: SGHAT, FQNNGV. Trimming at V came to 4 bases and at J to 3 bases, leaving 12 bases not matched to a gene. CDR3 region: CASSSPIAGGRGTDTQYF. CDR3 in DNA: TGTGCCAGCAGCTCGCCCATAGCGGGAGGGAGGGGGACAGATACGCAGTATTTT.

This clone was seen repeatedly, ten times or more. This chain links TRBV28 with TRBJ1-2; TRBD1 might be the D (5 bases). Germline loops: CDR1 MDHEN, CDR2 SYDVKM. The V end lost 6 bases, the J end lost 8 bases, and 19 bases lay between the germline ends. This CDR3 has 14 residues. The CDR3: CASSAPTGTGGYTF. In nucleotides, the CDR3 is TGTGCCAGCAGCGCTCCCACCGGGACCGGGGGCTACACCTTC.